The clone carrying this TCR beta chain has just one count. Its antigen is unknown. From the reads, TCRdb called clonotypes with MiXCR, one entry per CDR3 protein. Of some 940,000 distinct CDR3 sequences in the sample, approximately 31% are singletons; the top ten hold roughly 13%. The data belong to a study of T cell repertoires in cytomegalovirus infection. Germline CDR1 and CDR2: MNHEY and SVGEGT. V shed 2 bases, J shed 2 bases, and the junction held 10 bases outside the gene matches. The CDR3 has 19 residues. The receptor's source is a human donor in good health (CMV status not recorded). Some clones in this sample may be carry-over from other donors' samples. Source: cultured CD8+ T cells from PBMCs, taken from culture after CMV antigen stimulation. The rearrangement links TRBV6-2 or TRBV6-3 to TRBJ2-1, with TRBD2 matching over 12 bases. CDR3: CASSYPRLAGALPYNEQFF. In DNA form, the CDR3 reads TGTGCCAGCAGTTACCCTCGACTAGCGGGGGCCCTCCCCTACAATGAGCAGTTCTTC.